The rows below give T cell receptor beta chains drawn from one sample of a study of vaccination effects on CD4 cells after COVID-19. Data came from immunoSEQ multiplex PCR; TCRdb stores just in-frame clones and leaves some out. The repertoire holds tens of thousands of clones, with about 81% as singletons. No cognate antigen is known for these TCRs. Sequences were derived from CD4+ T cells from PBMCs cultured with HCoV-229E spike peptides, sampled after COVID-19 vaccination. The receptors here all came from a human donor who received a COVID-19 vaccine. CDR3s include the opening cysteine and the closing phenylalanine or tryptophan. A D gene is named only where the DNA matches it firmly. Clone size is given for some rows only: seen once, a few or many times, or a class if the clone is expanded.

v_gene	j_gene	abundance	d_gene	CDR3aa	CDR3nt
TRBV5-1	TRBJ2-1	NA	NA	CASSLGVDPSYNEQFF	TGCGCCAGCAGCTTGGGGGTCGACCCCTCCTACAATGAGCAGTTCTTC
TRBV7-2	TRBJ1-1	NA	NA	CASSLGGAPTEAFF	TGTGCCAGCAGCTTAGGGGGGGCGCCCACTGAAGCTTTCTTT
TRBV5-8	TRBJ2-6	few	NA	CASSKGLISSGANVLTF	TGTGCCAGCAGCAAGGGACTTATTAGCTCTGGGGCCAACGTCCTGACTTTC
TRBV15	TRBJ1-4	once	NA	CATSRGRVEKLFF	TGTGCCACCAGCAGGGGGCGCGTGGAAAAACTGTTTTTT
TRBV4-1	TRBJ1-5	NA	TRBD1	CASSRRPTGEDQPQHF	TGCGCCAGCAGCCGGAGACCTACAGGGGAAGATCAGCCCCAGCATTTT
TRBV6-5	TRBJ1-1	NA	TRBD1	CASRNDRGGAEAFF	TGTGCCAGCAGAAACGACAGGGGCGGTGCTGAAGCTTTCTTT
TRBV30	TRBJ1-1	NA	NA	CAWSVLQGRAFF	TGTGCCTGGAGTGTTTTACAGGGCAGAGCTTTCTTT
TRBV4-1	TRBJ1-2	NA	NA	CASSQDRAYGYTF	TGCGCCAGCAGCCAAGATCGGGCCTATGGCTACACCTTC
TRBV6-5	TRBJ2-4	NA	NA	CASSPQGRKNIQYF	TGTGCCAGCAGTCCACAGGGACGGAAAAACATTCAGTACTTC
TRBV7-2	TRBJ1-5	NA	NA	CASSLLPAVSNQPQHF	TGTGCCAGCAGCCTCCTCCCGGCGGTTAGCAATCAGCCCCAGCATTTT
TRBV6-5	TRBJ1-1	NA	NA	CASILTVNTEAFF	TGTGCCAGCATCTTAACAGTGAACACTGAAGCTTTCTTT
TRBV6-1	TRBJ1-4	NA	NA	CASSDFGKTNEKLFF	TGTGCCAGCAGTGATTTCGGGAAGACCAATGAAAAACTGTTTTTT
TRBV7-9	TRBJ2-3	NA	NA	CASSLDGGGADTQYF	TGTGCCAGCAGCTTAGATGGGGGTGGGGCAGATACGCAGTATTTT
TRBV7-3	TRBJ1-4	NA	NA	CASSFYGVGEKLFF	TGTGCCAGCAGCTTCTATGGGGTGGGTGAAAAACTGTTTTTT
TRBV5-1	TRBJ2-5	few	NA	CASSLVSGEETQYF	TGCGCCAGCAGCTTGGTCTCTGGGGAAGAGACCCAGTACTTC
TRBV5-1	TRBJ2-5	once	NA	CASSLGFVSFQETQYF	TGCGCCAGCAGCTTGGGGTTTGTCAGCTTCCAAGAGACCCAGTACTTC
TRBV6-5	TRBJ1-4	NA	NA	CASKLLATNEKLFF	TGTGCCAGCAAACTCCTTGCAACTAATGAAAAACTGTTTTTT
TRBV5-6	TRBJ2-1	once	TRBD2	CASSFEASGINEQFF	TGTGCCAGCAGCTTTGAGGCTAGCGGAATCAATGAGCAGTTCTTC
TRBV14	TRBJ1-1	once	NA	CASSLWGAGKAFF	TGTGCCAGCAGCCTATGGGGTGCGGGGAAAGCTTTCTTT
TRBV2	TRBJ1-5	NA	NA	CASSEDGDQPQHF	TGTGCCAGCAGTGAAGACGGGGATCAGCCCCAGCATTTT
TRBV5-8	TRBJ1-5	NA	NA	CASSADRTNQPQHF	TGTGCCAGCAGTGCGGACAGAACCAATCAGCCCCAGCATTTT
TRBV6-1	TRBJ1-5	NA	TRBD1	CASSALFVTGGLNQPQHF	TGTGCCAGCAGTGCCCTATTCGTGACAGGGGGGCTCAATCAGCCCCAGCATTTT
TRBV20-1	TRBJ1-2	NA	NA	CSASGQFYGYTF	TGCAGTGCTAGTGGACAGTTCTATGGCTACACCTTC
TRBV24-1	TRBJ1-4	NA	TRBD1	CATSDPGQGTEKLFF	TGTGCCACCAGTGATCCGGGACAGGGTACTGAAAAACTGTTTTTT
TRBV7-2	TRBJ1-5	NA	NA	CASSPSFSGRANQPQHF	TGTGCCAGCAGCCCCTCTTTTAGTGGCAGGGCGAATCAGCCCCAGCATTTT
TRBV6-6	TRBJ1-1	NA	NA	CASSYSGRKNTEAFF	TGTGCCAGCAGTTACTCGGGACGGAAGAACACTGAAGCTTTCTTT
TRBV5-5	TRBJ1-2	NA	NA	CASSLAQGIGYGYTF	TGTGCCAGCAGCTTGGCCCAGGGGATTGGCTATGGCTACACCTTC
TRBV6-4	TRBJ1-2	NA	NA	CASSDQPGVNNYGYTF	TGTGCCAGCAGTGACCAACCAGGGGTGAATAACTATGGCTACACCTTC
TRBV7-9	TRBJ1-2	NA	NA	CASSYSVNYGYTF	TGTGCCAGCAGTTACAGCGTTAACTATGGCTACACCTTC
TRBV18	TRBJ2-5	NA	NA	CASSPTSGPETQYF	TGTGCCAGCTCACCCACCTCGGGGCCGGAGACCCAGTACTTC
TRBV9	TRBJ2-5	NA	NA	CASRGAGGETQYF	TGTGCCAGCAGGGGAGCGGGTGGGGAGACCCAGTACTTC
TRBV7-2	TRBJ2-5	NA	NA	CASSSQRRETQYF	TGTGCCAGCAGTTCGCAGAGAAGAGAGACCCAGTACTTC
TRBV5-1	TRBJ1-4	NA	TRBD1	CASSPDRVQYEKLFF	TGCGCCAGCAGCCCGGACAGGGTGCAGTATGAAAAACTGTTTTTT
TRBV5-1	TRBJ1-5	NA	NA	CASSLGGASQPQHF	TGCGCCAGCAGCTTGGGGGGGGCGAGTCAGCCCCAGCATTTT
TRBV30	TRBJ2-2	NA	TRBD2	CAWSIAGGPVSTGELFF	TGTGCCTGGAGTATAGCGGGGGGGCCTGTAAGCACCGGGGAGCTGTTTTTT
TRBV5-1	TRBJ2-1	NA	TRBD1	CASVSDRGRDEQFF	TGCGCCAGCGTATCAGACAGGGGGCGGGATGAGCAGTTCTTC
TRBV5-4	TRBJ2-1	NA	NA	CASSLDLGTRSDEQFF	TGTGCCAGCAGCTTAGACCTCGGGACTCGCTCAGATGAGCAGTTCTTC
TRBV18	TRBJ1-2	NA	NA	CASSPLDRSYGYTF	TGTGCCAGCTCACCCCTGGACCGCTCCTATGGCTACACCTTC
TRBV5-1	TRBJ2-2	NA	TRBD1	CASSLGQGVGELFF	TGCGCCAGCAGCTTGGGACAGGGGGTCGGGGAGCTGTTTTTT
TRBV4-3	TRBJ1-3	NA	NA	CASSQVATSGDTIYF	TGCGCCAGCAGCCAAGTAGCCACATCGGGAGACACCATATATTTT
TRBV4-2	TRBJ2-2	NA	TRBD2	CASSPTTGGAYSGELFF	TGTGCCAGCAGCCCCACTACCGGGGGGGCCTATTCCGGGGAGCTGTTTTTT
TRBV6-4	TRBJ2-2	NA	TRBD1	CASKADRNAGELFF	TGTGCCTCCAAGGCGGACAGGAATGCCGGGGAGCTGTTTTTT
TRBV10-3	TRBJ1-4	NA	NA	CAISEVAPPRNEKLFF	TGTGCCATCAGTGAGGTGGCACCTCCGAGGAATGAAAAACTGTTTTTT
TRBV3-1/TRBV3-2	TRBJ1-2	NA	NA	CASSPSALKPLNYGYTF	TGTGCCAGCAGTCCGAGTGCCCTTAAACCCCTCAACTATGGCTACACCTTC
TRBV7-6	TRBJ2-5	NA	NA	CASSLSMETQYF	TGTGCCAGCAGCCTTAGTATGGAGACCCAGTACTTC
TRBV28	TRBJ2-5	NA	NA	CASSSRGEQETQYF	TGTGCCAGCAGTTCTAGAGGGGAACAAGAGACCCAGTACTTC
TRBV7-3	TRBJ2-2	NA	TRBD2	CASIQSGGPLPMNTGELFF	TGTGCCAGCATCCAAAGCGGGGGCCCACTACCCATGAACACCGGGGAGCTGTTTTTT
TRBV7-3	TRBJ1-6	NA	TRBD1	CASSSLGQANSPLHF	TGTGCCAGCAGCTCACTGGGACAGGCAAATTCACCCCTCCACTTT
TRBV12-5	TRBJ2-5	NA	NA	CASGNGYVSPEGQETQYF	TGTGCTAGTGGGAACGGATACGTTTCCCCTGAGGGCCAAGAGACCCAGTACTTC
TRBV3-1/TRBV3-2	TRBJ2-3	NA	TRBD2	CASSQDLIAGGSTDTQYF	TGTGCCAGCAGCCAAGATTTAATAGCGGGGGGTAGCACAGATACGCAGTATTTT
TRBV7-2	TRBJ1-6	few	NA	CASSPRSYNSPLHF	TGTGCCAGCAGCCCTCGCTCCTATAATTCACCCCTCCACTTT
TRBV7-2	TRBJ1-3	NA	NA	CASSLGANSGNTIYF	TGTGCCAGCAGCTTAGGGGCTAACTCTGGAAACACCATATATTTT
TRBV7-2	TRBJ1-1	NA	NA	CASSLVSGGGKRAEAFF	TGTGCCAGCAGCTTAGTTTCGGGAGGAGGTAAGAGAGCTGAAGCTTTCTTT
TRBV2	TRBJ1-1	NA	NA	CASSVLDTEAFF	TGTGCCAGCAGTGTTTTGGACACTGAAGCTTTCTTT